These T cell receptor beta chains were read from a single sample in a study of molecular identifiers for immune sequencing clone quantification. TCRdb redid the calling of the PCR reads with MiXCR, one entry per CDR3 protein. Of over 600,000 distinct CDR3 sequences in the sample, 20% are singletons; the top ten hold 0.85% to 0.9%. Sequenced: naive CD8+ T cells from blood, with Jurkat cell RNA spiked in. Receptors were obtained from a human donor in good health. Some libraries in this study had Jurkat cell RNA spiked in. CDR3s leave out the opening cysteine and the closing phenylalanine or tryptophan.

TRBJ1-1	TRBV15	ATSREQDRYNEAF
TRBJ1-1	TRBV19	ASKDRTEAF
TRBJ2-7	TRBV27	ASRQASGDDEQY
TRBJ1-1	TRBV9	ASSRTASGDTEAF
TRBJ2-7	TRBV9	ASSVGGAPSSYEQY
TRBJ2-7	TRBV5-6	ASSLEGCYEQY
TRBJ1-1	TRBV19	ASHLAVNTEAF
TRBJ2-3	TRBV20-1	SARFSLARVDTQY
TRBJ2-7	TRBV29-1	SVGLGLTHEQY
TRBJ2-7	TRBV21-1	ASSSRKQGHPYEQY
TRBJ2-7	TRBV5-6	ASSYGEGEQY
TRBJ2-1	TRBV12-3/TRBV12-4	ASNWEGVDNEQF
TRBJ2-7	TRBV7-9	ASSMGHANYEQY
TRBJ2-1	TRBV30	AWSLDLYNEQF
TRBJ2-3	TRBV14	ASSQEGRDAGRDTQY
TRBJ2-7	TRBV6-5	ASSALAGGVYEQY
TRBJ2-7	TRBV11-3	ASSSQTDRGESYEQY
TRBJ2-1	TRBV7-2	ASSLAGGTSGRGNEQF
TRBJ2-1	TRBV24-1	ATSDFPRDPYNEQF
TRBJ2-7	TRBV7-9	ASSSGTSKEQY
TRBJ1-6	TRBV13	ASSLGLQGPNSPLH
TRBJ1-3	TRBV9	ASSPEDGNTIY
TRBJ2-1	TRBV5-8	ASSLVISGTVPYNEQF
TRBJ1-1	TRBV7-9	ASSLRPESTEAF
TRBJ2-7	TRBV11-2	ASSSPGSVSWEQY
TRBJ2-7	TRBV20-1	SATPDGGLGDEQY
TRBJ2-2	TRBV4-2	ASSQDVGELF
TRBJ2-1	TRBV7-9	ASSLTGTNEQF
TRBJ1-1	TRBV19	ASSIDFTGRNEAF
TRBJ2-7	TRBV6-2/TRBV6-3	ASSSTGNGVHYEQY
TRBJ2-1	TRBV7-6	ASSLADVVHNEQF
TRBJ2-1	TRBV5-4	ASSTGTGWTSYNEQF
TRBJ2-1	TRBV29-1	SVEGWQTVYNEQF
TRBJ2-7	TRBV5-3	ASSFDWYTYEQY
TRBJ1-2	TRBV29-1	SVEEAHLANYGYT
TRBJ1-6	TRBV19	ASSIILGSGNSPLH
TRBJ2-7	TRBV5-5	ASSLGGLPYEQY
TRBJ2-3	TRBV4-1	ASSPRTTRHTDTQY
TRBJ1-1	TRBV7-9	TSSLGNLNTEAF
TRBJ2-7	TRBV4-1	ASSQEKGQQYEQY
TRBJ1-4	TRBV6-5	ASSLQGRTNEKLF
TRBJ2-5	TRBV24-1	ATSGSLGLETQY
TRBJ1-2	TRBV7-9	ASSLGPPNGYT
TRBJ2-1	TRBV4-1	ASSQDLGGPYNEQF
TRBJ2-2	TRBV7-6	ASSLGFPQGDTGELF
TRBJ2-1	TRBV6-1	ASRSRGDEF
TRBJ2-7	TRBV7-2	ASSPRDYEQY
TRBJ2-2	TRBV20-1	SAREDRSTGELF
TRBJ2-3	TRBV2	ASSVPLVVHTDTQY
TRBJ1-4	TRBV7-6	ASSSLDRGELF
TRBJ2-7	TRBV5-3	ASSPTPYPYEQY
TRBJ2-7	TRBV20-1	SADLLREGGYEQY
TRBJ2-1	TRBV19	ASSIGARGYNEQF
TRBJ2-7	TRBV5-5	ASSLEGQHSYEQY
TRBJ1-5	TRBV6-2/TRBV6-3	ASSLSREGNQPQH
TRBJ2-4	TRBV7-2	ASSFGLAGGSENIQY
TRBJ1-1	TRBV7-9	ASSFLEVF
TRBJ2-7	TRBV6-2/TRBV6-3	ASSYQGGSYEQY
TRBJ2-7	TRBV4-1	ASSQAAAGGAAREQY
TRBJ1-5	TRBV11-2	ASSIWANQPQH